These T cell receptor beta chains were read from a single sample in a study of cytotoxic CD8 clonotypes in ibrutinib-treated CLL. TCRdb's copy holds only in-frame clones and misses some; the assay was immunoSEQ multiplex PCR. The profile shows around 300,000 clones, around four fifths of them singletons. The sequencing here drew on PBMCs, taken before ibrutinib treatment. These receptors originate from a human donor with chronic lymphocytic leukemia. CDR3s include the opening cysteine and the closing phenylalanine or tryptophan. D genes are given only for firm matches. Not all rows give a size; the values are once, few, many and, for expanded clones, a class.

V	J	size	D	CDR3	DNA
TRBV20-1	TRBJ2-1	-	-	CSAKQGYEQFF	TGCAGTGCTAAGCAGGGGTATGAGCAGTTCTTC
TRBV15	TRBJ2-7	-	TRBD1	CATSRDQGASYEQYF	TGTGCCACCAGCAGAGATCAGGGGGCCTCATACGAGCAGTACTTC
TRBV11-2	TRBJ2-7	-	-	CASSLEGKGYEQYF	TGTGCCAGCAGCTTAGAAGGGAAAGGATACGAGCAGTACTTC
TRBV7-2	TRBJ2-3	few	-	CASSFVRDTQYF	TGTGCCAGCAGCTTTGTTCGGGATACGCAGTATTTT
TRBV18	TRBJ1-1	few	-	CASSPPVGTEAFF	TGTGCCAGCTCACCACCCGTGGGTACTGAAGCTTTCTTT
TRBV4-1	TRBJ2-6	-	-	CASSHSTGTGANVLTF	TGCGCCAGCAGCCACTCAACAGGGACTGGGGCCAACGTCCTGACTTTC
TRBV18	TRBJ1-3	few	-	CASSPDTSGNTIYF	TGTGCCAGCTCACCGGACACCTCTGGAAACACCATATATTTT
TRBV28	TRBJ1-2	few	-	CASSLPPGFGDYGYTF	TGTGCCAGCAGTCTCCCCCCAGGGTTTGGGGACTATGGCTACACCTTC
TRBV27	TRBJ2-5	-	-	CASSPLSGHQETQYF	TGTGCCAGCAGTCCGTTATCGGGACACCAAGAGACCCAGTACTTC
TRBV29-1	TRBJ1-1	few	-	CSVVYSGMGTEAFF	TGCAGCGTTGTTTATTCAGGCATGGGCACTGAAGCTTTCTTT
TRBV7-8	TRBJ2-7	-	-	CASSLALGRSYEQYF	TGTGCCAGCAGCTTAGCGTTGGGAAGGAGCTACGAGCAGTACTTC
TRBV21-1	TRBJ2-1	few	-	CASSKARSGCSLLNEQFF	TGTGCCAGCAGCAAAGCACGAAGCGGGTGTAGCCTTCTCAATGAGCAGTTCTTC
TRBV5-1	TRBJ2-7	-	-	CASSLEGFSYEQYF	TGCGCCAGCAGCTTGGAAGGCTTCTCCTACGAGCAGTACTTC
TRBV30	TRBJ2-2	few	-	CAWTGNTGELFF	TGTGCCTGGACAGGGAACACCGGGGAGCTGTTTTTT
TRBV5-1	TRBJ1-1	-	-	CASSLSTEAFF	TGCGCCAGCAGCTTGAGTACTGAAGCTTTCTTT
TRBV10-3	TRBJ2-1	few	TRBD1	CAISGGQGADEQFF	TGTGCCATCAGTGGGGGACAGGGTGCTGATGAGCAGTTCTTC
TRBV15	TRBJ2-7	-	TRBD2	CATSRGVAGWPYEQYF	TGTGCCACCAGCAGAGGAGTAGCGGGATGGCCCTACGAGCAGTACTTC
TRBV30	TRBJ2-2	once	-	CAWSNVPVGGGELFF	TGTGCCTGGAGCAACGTGCCAGTTGGCGGCGGGGAGCTGTTTTTT
TRBV7-8	TRBJ2-4	-	-	CASSSGVSKNIQYF	TGTGCCAGCAGTTCAGGAGTTTCCAAAAACATTCAGTACTTC
TRBV4-2	TRBJ2-1	-	-	CASSQAGPDNEQFF	TGTGCCAGCAGCCAAGCGGGGCCCGACAATGAGCAGTTCTTC
TRBV11-2	TRBJ2-5	-	TRBD2	CASSLAGGETQYF	TGTGCCAGCAGCTTAGCGGGAGGAGAGACCCAGTACTTC
TRBV7-9	TRBJ1-5	-	-	CASSLGQGLVNQPQHF	TGTGCCAGCAGCTTAGGTCAGGGGCTCGTCAATCAGCCCCAGCATTTT
TRBV28	TRBJ2-2	-	-	CASLTGAVRNTGELFF	TGTGCCAGCCTGACAGGTGCTGTACGGAACACCGGGGAGCTGTTTTTT
TRBV7-3	TRBJ2-3	few	-	CASSPDPRTSTDTQYF	TGTGCCAGCAGCCCCGACCCTAGAACTAGCACAGATACGCAGTATTTT
TRBV6-5	TRBJ1-1	-	-	CASRRGPGTEAFF	TGTGCCAGCAGGCGGGGGCCCGGCACTGAAGCTTTCTTT
TRBV30	TRBJ2-7	-	TRBD2	CAWNRRGGRSYEQYF	TGTGCCTGGAATCGTCGGGGGGGCCGGTCCTACGAGCAGTACTTC
TRBV7-8	TRBJ2-1	few	TRBD2	CASSLSLAGVFGEQFF	TGTGCCAGCAGCTTGAGCCTAGCGGGAGTTTTCGGTGAGCAGTTCTTC
TRBV7-9	TRBJ2-3	-	-	CASSPTFRGSTDTQYF	TGTGCCAGCAGCCCAACATTTCGGGGGAGCACAGATACGCAGTATTTT
TRBV28	TRBJ2-7	-	TRBD1	CASSLGGQGSHEQYF	TGTGCCAGCAGTTTAGGGGGACAGGGTTCCCACGAGCAGTACTTC
TRBV7-6	TRBJ2-7	-	-	CASSLAGRAYEQYF	TGTGCCAGCAGCTTAGCAGGACGGGCCTACGAGCAGTACTTC
TRBV6-5	TRBJ2-7	-	TRBD2	CASSILASTYEQYF	TGTGCCAGCAGTATACTAGCGAGCACCTACGAGCAGTACTTC
TRBV6-5	TRBJ2-2	-	-	CASSYLSNPNTGELFF	TGTGCCAGCAGTTACTTGTCGAATCCGAACACCGGGGAGCTGTTTTTT
TRBV27	TRBJ1-4	few	-	CASSSTHREKLFF	TGTGCCAGCAGTTCAACCCACCGGGAAAAACTGTTTTTT
TRBV4-1	TRBJ1-4	few	-	CASSPYLRQPPNEKLFF	TGCGCCAGCAGCCCCTACCTCCGACAACCCCCTAATGAAAAACTGTTTTTT
TRBV18	TRBJ2-7	-	TRBD2	CASSPGLAGVSYEQYF	TGTGCCAGCTCCCCAGGACTAGCGGGAGTCTCCTACGAGCAGTACTTC
TRBV5-6	TRBJ2-3	-	-	CASSDFYRTDTQYF	TGTGCCAGCAGCGACTTCTATAGGACAGATACGCAGTATTTT
TRBV29-1	TRBJ1-1	-	-	CSVFWGAATEAFF	TGCAGCGTCTTTTGGGGGGCGGCCACTGAAGCTTTCTTT
TRBV27	TRBJ2-7	-	TRBD1	CASSYQTGDYEQYF	TGTGCCAGCAGTTACCAGACAGGGGACTACGAGCAGTACTTC
TRBV27	TRBJ2-3	-	TRBD2	CASSLRAGGPRVTDTQYF	TGTGCCAGCAGTTTACGAGCGGGAGGGCCTAGGGTGACAGATACGCAGTATTTT
TRBV7-2	TRBJ1-5	-	-	CASSLGGWGNQPQHF	TGTGCCAGCAGCTTAGGGGGTTGGGGCAATCAGCCCCAGCATTTT
TRBV6-4	TRBJ1-1	-	-	CASSDSRGATEAFF	TGTGCCAGCAGTGACTCGCGGGGGGCCACTGAAGCTTTCTTT
TRBV5-1	TRBJ2-7	-	TRBD2	CASSQGLAGVYEQYF	TGCGCCAGCAGCCAAGGACTAGCGGGAGTCTACGAGCAGTACTTC
TRBV10-3	TRBJ2-7	-	TRBD2	CATQASGSSYEQYF	TGTGCCACTCAAGCTAGCGGGAGCTCCTACGAGCAGTACTTC
TRBV7-9	TRBJ1-1	-	-	CASSQGTYTEAFF	TGTGCCAGCAGCCAGGGGACCTACACTGAAGCTTTCTTT
TRBV2	TRBJ2-5	few	-	CASTSERGKTQYF	TGTGCCAGCACCTCCGAAAGGGGAAAGACCCAGTACTTC
TRBV21-1	TRBJ2-3	-	-	CASSATSGRATDTQYF	TGTGCCAGCAGCGCGACTAGCGGGAGGGCCACAGATACGCAGTATTTT
TRBV28	TRBJ2-1	-	TRBD2	CASSWAGTSGSHEQFF	TGTGCCAGCAGCTGGGCTGGGACTAGCGGGAGCCATGAGCAGTTCTTC
TRBV6-5	TRBJ1-2	-	-	CASSPGGTGYGYTF	TGTGCCAGCAGTCCTGGGGGCACGGGCTATGGCTACACCTTC
TRBV27	TRBJ1-1	-	-	CASSAKFDQSNTEAFF	TGTGCCAGTTCCGCCAAATTCGACCAGTCAAACACTGAAGCTTTCTTT
TRBV18	TRBJ2-3	-	-	CASFPGDYSETPQYF	TGTGCCAGCTTCCCAGGGGACTACTCAGAAACCCCGCAGTATTTT
TRBV29-1	TRBJ2-5	-	TRBD2	CSVTLSGGETQYF	TGCAGCGTTACCTTAAGCGGGGGAGAGACCCAGTACTTC
TRBV27	TRBJ2-1	-	TRBD2	CASNPVAGLADNEQFF	TGTGCCAGCAACCCCGTGGCGGGACTAGCGGACAATGAGCAGTTCTTC
TRBV6-5	TRBJ2-7	once	TRBD2	CASSIAGGNYEQYF	TGTGCCAGCAGCATAGCGGGAGGGAACTACGAGCAGTACTTC